One sample yielded the 30 T cell receptor beta chains listed below, sequenced in a study of T cell repertoires in cytomegalovirus infection. These receptors' targets are unknown. One entry per CDR3 protein, called by TCRdb with MiXCR from the reads. The sample contains roughly 860,000 distinct CDR3 sequences, 32% of which appear only once. The material was cultured CD8+ T cells from PBMCs, obtained from culture after CMV antigen stimulation. These TCRs come from a human donor in good health (CMV status not recorded). Some clones in this sample may be carry-over from other donors' samples.

In its sample, this clonotype was seen a few times. The chain is built from TRBV2 and TRBJ2-1; 7 bases are a match to TRBD2. This CDR3 spans 13 amino acids. Germline CDR1 SNHLY, CDR2 FYNNEI. J lost 2 bases, V lost 7 bases, and 2 bases had no gene match. The CDR3, as DNA: TGTGCCAGCAAGAGCGGGACCTACAATGAGCAGTTCTTC. It yields the protein CASKSGTYNEQFF.

This clonotype was counted once. The chain uses TRBV29-1 and TRBJ2-1, with 9 bases matching TRBD2. J gave up 9 bases and V 5 bases, and 14 bases lay outside the gene matches. The CDR3 consists of 15 residues. CDR1 and CDR2 from the germline V gene are SQVTM and ANQGSEA. CDR3 nucleotide sequence: TGCAGCGTTAATTCTCGCGGGGGGGGGTTAAGTGAGCAGTTCTTC. Its translation is CSVNSRGGGLSEQFF.

This clonotype has just a few counts. The V call is TRBV2, the J call TRBJ1-2; D is ambiguous. The germline V gene encodes CDR1 SNHLY and CDR2 FYNNEI. This CDR3 is 18 amino acids long. V lost 2 bases and J lost 3, with 22 bases in between. The CDR3 DNA sequence: TGTGCCAGCAGTGAATTAGGAGGCGAAGGACCGAGAGACTATGGCTACACCTTC. It yields the protein CASSELGGEGPRDYGYTF.

The chain has TRBV15 and TRBJ2-7, with 11 bases matching TRBD2. CDR3 size: 15 residues. The germline V gene encodes CDR1 LNHNV and CDR2 YYDKDF (reference sequence). With V trimmed by 5 bases and J by 4 bases, 7 bases remained unmatched. The CDR3 reads CATSPGLAVTYEQYF. CDR3 DNA: TGTGCCACCAGCCCGGGACTAGCGGTTACATACGAGCAGTACTTC.

Comment on this clonotype: The conserved phenylalanine or tryptophan normally closing the CDR3 is absent here, so this likely arose from a read error. The chain combines TRBV19 with TRBJ2-2; a possible D gene is TRBD2 (7 bases). Germline CDR1 is LNHDA and CDR2 is SQIVND (reference sequence). This CDR3 is 16 amino acids long. Trimming shortened V by 4 bases and J by 8 bases, and 20 bases separated the two germline ends. This CDR3 reads CASSTQGGGNQGELFS. The CDR3 coding sequence is TGTGCCAGTAGTACACAGGGAGGGGGTAACCAGGGGGAGCTGTTTTCT.

The V and J genes are TRBV6-4 and TRBJ2-1; D might be TRBD1 (5 bases). CDR1 is MRHNA, CDR2 SNTAGT, per germline. V gave up 5 bases and J gave up 5 bases, with 16 bases separating them. The CDR3 loop spans 15 amino acids. The CDR3 coding sequence is TGTGCCAGCAGTTCAGGGTACTCCTTAAACAATGAGCAGTTCTTC. It is translated as CASSSGYSLNNEQFF.

This clonotype was observed once. The chain joins TRBV27 to TRBJ1-2, with 7 bases matching TRBD1. The CDR3 is 14 amino acids. Unmatched junction bases numbered 10, after V lost 6 bases and J lost 6 bases. Germline V gene sequence: CDR1 MNHEY, CDR2 SMNVEV (reference sequence). As DNA, the CDR3 is TGTGCCAGCAGCTTCGGACAGGCGGTTGATGGCTACACCTTC. Protein sequence: CASSFGQAVDGYTF.

This clonotype was seen repeatedly, ten times or more. The chain links TRBV7-8 to TRBJ2-5; 8 bases match TRBD2. The V segment lost 1 base and the J segment 1 base; nucleotides outside the gene matches: 11. The germline gives CDR1 SGHVS, CDR2 FQNEAQ. There are 18 residues in the CDR3. The CDR3 sequence is CASSLGPPAGEPQETQYF. The CDR3 region has the DNA TGTGCCAGCAGCTTAGGTCCCCCAGCGGGGGAGCCCCAAGAGACCCAGTACTTC.

The V call is TRBV6-9, the J call TRBJ1-6; 8 bases fit TRBD1. Losses at the gene ends were 4 bases for V and 2 bases for J; bases not matched to a gene: 4. Germline CDR1 MNHGY, CDR2 SVAAGI. This CDR3 has 16 amino acids. DNA of the CDR3: TGTGCCAGCAGTTCGGGACAGGCCGCCTATAATTCACCCCTCCACTTT. This translates into CASSSGQAAYNSPLHF.

This chain links TRBV4-1 with TRBJ1-1, with TRBD1 identical over 8 bases. This CDR3 comprises 15 residues. After removal of 5 bases from V and 5 bases from J, the junction contained 10 bases not matched to a gene. Germline CDR1 and CDR2: MGHRA and YSYEKL. The CDR3 spells CASSYRTGPGTEAFF. CDR3 coding DNA: TGCGCCAGCAGCTATCGGACAGGGCCAGGTACTGAAGCTTTCTTT.

The chain combines TRBV6-1 with TRBJ2-7; D ambiguous. The ends were cut back, 3 bases at V and 3 bases at J, with 3 bases in the middle. The CDR3 totals 11 residues. The germline V gene has CDR1 MNHNS and CDR2 SASEGT. The CDR3, as DNA: TGTGCCAGCAGTGACTTCTACGAGCAGTACGTC. It is translated as CASSDFYEQYV.

The rearrangement links TRBV7-6 to TRBJ2-7; no clear D. The germline V gene encodes CDR1 SGHVS and CDR2 FNYEAQ. Trimming took 1 base from V and 5 from J, leaving 12 bases between them. The CDR3 spans 14 residues. The CDR3 sequence is CASSLEGLLHEQYF. CDR3 sequence (DNA): TGTGCCAGCAGCTTAGAAGGGCTACTACACGAGCAGTACTTC.

This clonotype appeared a few times. The chain has TRBV6-2 or TRBV6-3 and TRBJ1-5, with D possibly TRBD1 on 6 matching bases. The CDR3 runs to 16 residues. Germline V lookup: CDR1 MNHEY, CDR2 SVGEGT. The germline V and J ends were trimmed by 4 bases and 5 bases, with 18 bases remaining between them. This CDR3 is CASSSGQFRRDQPQHF. CDR3 bases: TGTGCCAGCAGTTCAGGACAGTTTCGAAGGGATCAGCCCCAGCATTTT.

The chain recombines TRBV9 with TRBJ2-3, with TRBD1 as a possible D gene (6 bases). In germline, CDR1 is SGDLS, CDR2 YYNGEE. Trimming shortened V by 2 bases and J by 2 bases, and 12 bases separated the two germline ends. The CDR3 is made up of 15 amino acids. In nucleotides, the CDR3 is TGTGCCAGCAGCGTGGGGACATCAGCCACAGATACGCAGTATTTT. It translates to CASSVGTSATDTQYF.

V gene TRBV7-9 combines with J gene TRBJ1-3; possible D gene TRBD1, 6 bases. CDR1 is SEHNR and CDR2 is FQNEAQ in the germline V gene (reference sequence). Trimming removed 5 bases from V and 1 base from J, with 9 bases in between. The CDR3 sequence is 14 residues long. CDR3 nucleotides: TGTGCCAGCAGCCCGGACAGTTCTGGAAACACCATATATTTT. The encoded protein is CASSPDSSGNTIYF.

This clonotype was seen a handful of times. The chain links TRBV6-5 to TRBJ1-2; D call uncertain. Germline CDR1 MNHEY, CDR2 SVGAGI. The CDR3 covers 14 residues. The ends were cut back, 2 bases at V and 8 bases at J, with 15 bases in the middle. Here the CDR3 reads CASSYGDGIWGYTF. The DNA for the CDR3 is TGTGCCAGCAGTTACGGCGACGGGATTTGGGGCTACACCTTC.

This clonotype occurred a few times. The V call is TRBV12-5, the J call TRBJ1-1, with D unclear. This CDR3 has 13 residues. V was cut by 4 bases and J by 8 bases, with 14 bases left in between. In germline, CDR1 is LGHNT, CDR2 FRNRAP. CDR3 sequence (DNA): TGTGCTAGTGGTTCCGATACTCGCACGGAAGCTTTCTTT. Residues: CASGSDTRTEAFF.

This clonotype was observed a few times. The J gene is TRBJ1-5, the V gene TRBV6-1; D is perhaps TRBD1 (5 bases). Trimming took off 1 base at V and 0 bases at J, with 10 bases between the two ends. The CDR3 sequence is 16 residues long. Germline CDR1 and CDR2: MNHNS and SASEGT. The CDR3, as DNA: TGTGCCAGCAGTGAAGGGGGGGGGTATAGCAATCAGCCCCAGCATTTT. It is translated as CASSEGGGYSNQPQHF.

The chain links TRBV7-3 to TRBJ2-2; D is unresolved. The ends were cut back, 5 bases at V and 4 bases at J, with 8 bases in the middle. The CDR3 totals 13 residues. Germline assignment: CDR1 SGHTA and CDR2 FQGTGA. The CDR3 here is CASSETPTGELFF. CDR3 nucleotide sequence: TGTGCCAGCAGCGAAACCCCCACCGGGGAGCTGTTTTTT.

This clonotype showed up many times. The chain uses TRBV7-6 and TRBJ2-1, with a tentative D call TRBD2 (5 bases). V lost 5 bases and J 8 bases, leaving 10 bases between the germline ends. CDR1 SGHVS and CDR2 FNYEAQ come from the germline V gene. This CDR3 is built from 12 residues. DNA for the CDR3: TGTGCCAGCAGCGCACTAGGCGATGAGCAGTTCTTC. Translating it yields CASSALGDEQFF. Full variable domain (outside the CDR3, taken from reference TRBV7-6 and TRBJ2-1): GAGVSQSPRYKVTKRGQDVALRCDPISGHVSLYWYRQALGQGPEFLTYFNYEAQQDKSGLPNDRFSAERPEGSISTLTIQRTEQRDSAMYRCASSALGDEQFFGPGTRLTVL.

The V gene is TRBV18, the J gene TRBJ2-7; no clear D gene. Germline V gene sequence: CDR1 KGHSH, CDR2 LQKENI. CDR3 size: 14 residues. Between the trimmed V and J ends, which lost 5 bases and 1 base, there was a span of 12 bases. The CDR3 DNA is TGTGCCAGCTCATCCAGCATGGTTTCCTACGAGCAGTACTTC. Protein: CASSSSMVSYEQYF. Filled out from reference TRBV18 and TRBJ2-7, the complete variable domain reads NAGVMQNPRHLVRRRGQEARLRCSPMKGHSHVYWYRQLPEEGLKFMVYLQKENIIDESGMPKERFSAEFPKEGPSILRIQQVVRGDSAAYFCASSSSMVSYEQYFGPGTRLTVT.

This chain joins TRBV6-8 and TRBJ1-1, with a tentative D call TRBD1 (6 bases). V was cut by 4 bases and J by 3 bases, with 15 bases left in between. Germline values: CDR1 MNHGY, CDR2 SAAAGT. The CDR3 is made up of 15 amino acids. DNA for the CDR3: TGTGCCAGCAGTTCCTACCGGGAGGGGGACACTGAAGCTTTCTTT. Translation: CASSSYREGDTEAFF.

This clonotype was seen more than once but under ten times. The chain is built from TRBV4-3 and TRBJ1-1; D not certain. V was trimmed by 0 bases and J by 1 base, leaving 9 bases between them. The CDR3 length is 15 residues. Germline loops: CDR1 LGHNA, CDR2 YSLEER. The CDR3 region is CASSQEWDSNTEAFF. The DNA for the CDR3 is TGCGCCAGCAGCCAAGAATGGGATTCGAACACTGAAGCTTTCTTT.

This rearrangement joins TRBV6-1 to TRBJ1-1, with D possibly being TRBD1 (5 bases). The CDR3 is made up of 15 amino acids. In germline, CDR1 is MNHNS, CDR2 SASEGT. V was trimmed by 5 bases and J by 0 bases, leaving 13 bases between them. CDR3 sequence reads: CASSQSGLMNTEAFF. Here the CDR3 DNA reads TGTGCCAGCAGTCAATCGGGACTGATGAACACTGAAGCTTTCTTT.

This clonotype was counted only a few times. This chain links TRBV15 with TRBJ2-4; D possibly corresponds to TRBD2 (5 bases). Germline CDR1 is LNHNV and CDR2 is YYDKDF (reference sequence). The CDR3 has 14 residues. Between the trimmed V and J ends, which lost 8 bases and 1 base, there was a span of 12 bases. CDR3 region: CATEDEGAKNIQYF. The CDR3 nucleotides are TGTGCCACCGAAGACGAGGGTGCCAAAAACATTCAGTACTTC.

CDR3: CALGGGRRNQPQHF. DNA for the CDR3: TGTGCCCTAGGGGGGGGGCGCCGAAATCAGCCCCAGCATTTT. The gene calls are TRBV13 and TRBJ1-5, with D maybe TRBD1 (6 bases). The V gene's germline CDR1 is PRHDT and CDR2 FYEKMQ (reference sequence). V was pared by 11 bases and J by 4 bases, with 18 bases between. The CDR3 is 14 amino acids.

The chain is built from TRBV12-3 or TRBV12-4 and TRBJ2-5; a possible D gene is TRBD1 (5 bases). The CDR3 covers 12 residues. Trimming pared 5 bases from V and 6 bases from J, leaving 10 bases between. CDR3 protein: CASSEGVQTQYF. The CDR3 region has the DNA TGTGCCAGCAGTGAAGGGGTACAGACCCAGTACTTC.

This clonotype has more than one count but fewer than ten. This rearrangement joins TRBV9 to TRBJ1-3, with D possibly being TRBD1 (6 bases). Trimming pared 0 bases from V and 6 bases from J, leaving 13 bases between. The germline CDR1 and CDR2 sequences are SGDLS and YYNGEE. This CDR3 has 15 residues. The CDR3 loop reads CASSVVGQGKNTIYF. As DNA, the CDR3 is TGTGCCAGCAGCGTAGTAGGTCAGGGGAAAAACACCATATATTTT. Full variable domain (remainder filled in from reference TRBV9 and TRBJ1-3): DSGVTQTPKHLITATGQRVTLRCSPRSGDLSVYWYQQSLDQGLQFLIQYYNGEERAKGNILERFSAQQFPDLHSELNLSSLELGDSALYFCASSVVGQGKNTIYFGEGSWLTVV.

The chain links TRBV27 to TRBJ1-1; D unresolved. With 4 bases removed from V and 8 bases from J, the gap between germline ends came to 11 bases. Germline V gene lookup returns CDR1 MNHEY and CDR2 SMNVEV (reference sequence). The CDR3 totals 12 residues. The CDR3 reads CASSSPGKEAFF. The CDR3 DNA sequence: TGTGCCAGCAGTTCCCCGGGTAAGGAAGCTTTCTTT.

The sample holds many counts of this clonotype. The DNA of the CDR3 is TGTGCCAGCAGTTTCACTACTTCTCGACAGGCCGATGGCTACACCTTC. It is translated as CASSFTTSRQADGYTF. J is TRBJ1-2 and V is TRBV12-3 or TRBV12-4; D might be TRBD1 (6 bases). This CDR3 has 16 amino acids. V lost 3 bases, J lost 6 bases, and 20 bases lay in between.